The 8 T cell receptor beta chains below all came from one sample that was sequenced in a study of blood T cells in healthy people across ages. Through a sample-barcoded 5' primer and a J-beta primer mix, a second PCR was run for about 7 to 12 cycles. TCRdb analysed the 5' RACE reads with MiXCR anew, one entry per CDR3 protein. The sample contains 550,000 to 600,000 distinct CDR3 sequences, 25% to 30% of which appear only once. The sample consisted of blood. These receptors all stem from a woman in her 70s in good health.

V and J are TRBV12-3 or TRBV12-4 and TRBJ1-4; maybe TRBD1 (5 bases). V was trimmed by 9 bases and J by 1 base, leaving 12 bases between them. The CDR3 contains 14 residues. The CDR3 loop is CASGDGGTNEKLFF. The CDR3 DNA reads as TGTGCCAGTGGGGATGGGGGAACTAATGAAAAACTGTTTTTT.

The chain uses TRBV7-2 and TRBJ2-6, with D possibly being TRBD2 (6 bases). The CDR3 covers 20 residues. CDR1 SGHTA and CDR2 FQGNSA come from the germline V gene. Trimming stripped 1 base from V and 0 bases from J, with 19 bases between. The CDR3 region is CASSLGFLRGRSSGANVLTF. The CDR3, as DNA: TGTGCCAGCAGCTTAGGGTTTTTGCGGGGACGAAGCTCTGGGGCCAACGTCCTGACTTTC.

The chain is built from TRBV12-3 or TRBV12-4 and TRBJ2-5, with D tentatively TRBD1 (5 bases). The end of the DNA is better explained by TRBJ2-1, so the J call may be wrong. The CDR3 loop spans 12 amino acids. CDR3 nucleotide sequence: TGTGCCAGCAGTTTGGGGCGAGCTGAGCAGTTCTTC. Encoded protein: CASSLGRAEQFF.

The chain employs TRBV12-3 or TRBV12-4 and TRBJ2-2; 7 positions agree with TRBD1. The V gene end was trimmed by 6 bases and the J gene end by 4 bases; junction bases not matched to a gene: 11. The CDR3 loop spans 16 amino acids. CDR3 region: CASSSPGQESTGELFF. The DNA for the CDR3 is TGTGCCAGCAGCTCCCCCGGACAGGAGAGCACCGGGGAGCTGTTTTTT.

The table lists this clonotype with a few counts. The chain uses TRBV10-3 and TRBJ2-2; the match to TRBD2 covers 9 bases. CDR1 is ENHRY, CDR2 SYGVKD, per germline. The CDR3 is 14 amino acids. Germline trimming cut 8 bases from V and 3 bases from J; bases unmatched to any gene: 4. DNA of the CDR3: TGTGCCATCTTAGCGGGGGAGGACACCGGGGAGCTGTTTTTT. Its translation is CAILAGEDTGELFF.

This clonotype came up many times. One junction end does not reproduce the germline sequence, and a read error may be involved. V and J are TRBV5-1 and TRBJ2-1, with no clear D. CDR1 is SGHRS, CDR2 YFSETQ, per germline. The CDR3 has 15 amino acids. This CDR3 is CASSLGLSSYNEQFF. The CDR3 coding sequence is TGTGCCAGCAGCTTAGGGCTCAGCTCCTACAATGAGCAGTTCTTC.

This clonotype has just a few counts. The chain combines TRBV2 with TRBJ2-7; TRBD1 or TRBD2 may be the D gene (6 bases each). The germline CDR1 and CDR2 sequences are SNHLY and FYNNEI. Trimming removed 4 bases at V and 5 bases at J, with 15 bases between. This CDR3 has 14 amino acids. CDR3 DNA sequence: TGTGCCAGCAGTGTCAACAGGGCGGGGAACGAGCAGTACTTC. Protein: CASSVNRAGNEQYF.

The rearrangement joins TRBV2 to TRBJ2-3; a possible D gene is TRBD2 (5 bases). CDR3 length: 14 amino acids. Trimming left V 5 bases short and J 5 bases short, with 14 bases between. Germline lookup yields CDR1 SNHLY and CDR2 FYNNEI. The chain's CDR3 is CASSYTRAIDTQYF. CDR3 nucleotides: TGTGCCAGCAGTTACACTAGAGCCATAGATACGCAGTATTTT.